These 29 T cell receptor beta chains share one sample of origin, sequenced in a study of Ad26.COV2.S vaccination and SARS-CoV-2 variants. The sample's treatment: some 20 received Ad26.COV2.S at low or high dose, single or two shots; 5 received placebo; per-sample allocation not given. Material that was analyzed had been drawn on day 63 after the first vaccine or placebo injection. Sequencing used immunoSEQ multiplex PCR; TCRdb keeps in-frame clones, though not all of them. The table shows about 320,000 clones, with around 83% occurring only once. Sequenced material: peripheral blood, taken in a trial of Ad26.COV2.S vaccine versus placebo. The receptors were gathered from a person aged 18-65 years who received the Ad26.COV2.S COVID-19 vaccine or a placebo.

V is TRBV7-2 and J is TRBJ1-3; no definite D call. Germline V gene sequence: CDR1 SGHTA, CDR2 FQGNSA. Between the trimmed V and J ends, which lost 1 base and 3 bases, there was a span of 10 bases. This CDR3 is built from 15 residues. This chain's CDR3 is CASSLEGRRGNTIYF. CDR3 DNA sequence: TGTGCCAGCAGCTTAGAAGGCAGACGTGGAAACACCATATATTTT. The full variable domain, rest sourced from reference TRBV7-2 and TRBJ1-3, is GAGVSQSPSNKVTEKGKDVELRCDPISGHTALYWYRQSLGQGLEFLIYFQGNSAPDKSGLPSDRFSAERTGGSVSTLTIQRTQQEDSAVYLCASSLEGRRGNTIYFGEGSWLTVV.

The CDR3: CASSPVEYNSPLHF. CDR3 in DNA: TGTGCCAGTAGCCCGGTGGAGTATAATTCACCCCTCCACTTT. The chain links TRBV19 to TRBJ1-6; D gene ambiguous. With 6 bases removed from V and 4 bases from J, the gap between germline ends came to 10 bases. This CDR3 has 14 amino acids. Germline assignment: CDR1 LNHDA and CDR2 SQIVND (reference sequence).

The genes are TRBV12-3 or TRBV12-4 and TRBJ2-5; 7 nucleotides agree with TRBD1. The CDR3 sequence is 12 residues long. V was clipped by 5 bases and J by 4 bases; unmatched bases: 1. DNA for the CDR3: TGTGCCAGCAGTCCAGGGGGAGAGACCCAGTACTTC. Translating it yields CASSPGGETQYF.

The chain carries TRBV7-2 and TRBJ1-1, with D maybe TRBD1 (5 bases). The germline gives CDR1 SGHTA, CDR2 FQGNSA. This CDR3 has 15 residues. Deletions cut 0 bases from V and 0 bases from J, with 8 bases between. The CDR3 DNA follows: TGTGCCAGCAGCTTAGCAGGGACCCTGAACACTGAAGCTTTCTTT. Its protein product is CASSLAGTLNTEAFF.

The V and J genes are TRBV12-3 or TRBV12-4 and TRBJ1-5; perhaps TRBD1 as D (6 bases). There are 13 residues in the CDR3. V dropped 0 bases and J dropped 16 bases, with 16 bases sitting between them. CDR3 sequence: CASSLAGQLKAHF. The CDR3 DNA is TGTGCCAGCAGTTTAGCCGGACAGCTCAAGGCCCATTTT.

The gene calls are TRBV5-1 and TRBJ2-3; no firm D call. Between the trimmed V and J ends, which lost 5 bases and 4 bases, there was a span of 20 bases. The CDR3 totals 16 residues. Germline V lookup: CDR1 SGHRS, CDR2 YFSETQ. The CDR3 sequence: CASSTKELGVADTQYF. CDR3 sequence (DNA): TGCGCCAGCAGTACCAAAGAACTCGGCGTGGCAGATACGCAGTATTTT.

For the CDR3, the DNA is TGCGCCAGCAGCTTTCGGACAGGAGGGGAAAGCTACACCTTC. This sequence encodes CASSFRTGGESYTF. The chain uses TRBV5-1 and TRBJ1-2; 7 nucleotides match TRBD1. Trimming cost V 2 bases and J 9 bases; bases outside gene matches: 10. The CDR3 extends over 14 amino acids. Germline values: CDR1 SGHRS, CDR2 YFSETQ.

The chain's CDR3 is CASSEAPGSPLHF. CDR3 DNA: TGTGCCAGCAGTGAAGCGCCCGGATCACCCCTCCACTTT. The chain has TRBV2 and TRBJ1-6; D is unresolved. Trimming cost V 0 bases and J 10 bases, with 7 bases left between them. The CDR3 totals 13 residues. CDR1 and CDR2 from the germline V gene are SNHLY and FYNNEI.

This rearrangement joins TRBV30 to TRBJ1-5, with D possibly matching TRBD1 (6 bases). V was clipped by 5 bases and J by 7 bases, with 15 bases between them. Germline CDR1 reads GTSNPN; CDR2 reads SVGIG (reference sequence). The length of the CDR3 is 13 residues. CDR3 nucleotides: TGTGCCTGGGGGTACAGGACAGAGCAGCCCCAGCATTTT. Its protein product is CAWGYRTEQPQHF.

The chain recombines TRBV19 with TRBJ2-7, with D maybe TRBD2 (6 bases). This CDR3 region has 14 residues. Trimming pared 2 bases from V and 7 bases from J, leaving 15 bases between. The germline V gene has CDR1 LNHDA and CDR2 SQIVND (reference sequence). Here the CDR3 DNA reads TGTGCCAGTAGTATATTTGGAGGGCTTGGGGAGCAGTACTTC. As protein: CASSIFGGLGEQYF.

CDR3 loop: CASSPGQNGSPLHF. The CDR3 DNA reads TGTGCCAGTAGTCCCGGACAAAATGGTTCACCCCTCCACTTT. The chain couples TRBV19 to TRBJ1-6, with D perhaps matching TRBD1 (5 bases). CDR3 length: 14 residues. Trimming stripped 5 bases from V and 9 bases from J, with 14 bases between. Germline values: CDR1 LNHDA, CDR2 SQIVND (reference sequence).

This clone was observed a few times. The V call is TRBV10-3, the J call TRBJ1-1; D not certain. This CDR3 has 17 amino acids. CDR1 and CDR2 (germline): ENHRY, SYGVKD. Trimming took off 7 bases at V and 0 bases at J, with 21 bases between the two ends. The CDR3 reads CAITPRSSLSVNTEAFF. CDR3 nucleotide sequence: TGTGCCATCACTCCCAGGAGCAGCTTAAGTGTGAACACTGAAGCTTTCTTT.

This chain joins TRBV18 and TRBJ1-5; the match to TRBD1 covers 9 bases. The V segment lost 4 bases and the J segment 1 base; nucleotides outside the gene matches: 2. Germline V CDR1 and CDR2: KGHSH, LQKENI. This CDR3 spans 15 amino acids. Written as DNA, the CDR3 is TGTGCCAGCTCACTTGGACAGGGGAGCAATCAGCCCCAGCATTTT. Protein: CASSLGQGSNQPQHF.

V usage is TRBV5-5 and J usage is TRBJ1-4; no definite D call. Per germline, CDR1 SGHKS and CDR2 YYEKEE (reference sequence). V lost 6 bases, J lost 6 bases, and 18 bases lay in between. CDR3 length: 15 amino acids. The CDR3, as DNA: TGTGCCAGCAACCCCTCGGGGTTTTCTGATGAAAAACTGTTTTTT. Its protein is CASNPSGFSDEKLFF.

The chain couples TRBV6-5 to TRBJ1-5; D is unresolved. Germline CDR1 is MNHEY and CDR2 is SVGAGI. With 7 bases removed from V and 3 bases from J, the gap between germline ends came to 10 bases. The CDR3 has 13 residues. The CDR3 coding sequence is TGTGCCAGCACAGGCAGCTTCAATCAGCCCCAGCATTTT. Translating gives CASTGSFNQPQHF.

The V call is TRBV2, the J call TRBJ2-1, with a tentative D call TRBD1 (6 bases). The CDR3 spans 15 residues. In germline, CDR1 is SNHLY, CDR2 FYNNEI. The V gene lost 3 bases and the J gene lost 4 bases, with 13 bases spanning the gap. The CDR3 sequence: CASSDHPQGYNEQFF. DNA for the CDR3: TGTGCCAGCAGTGATCACCCGCAGGGGTACAATGAGCAGTTCTTC.

A remark on this clone: Mismatch with germline at one junction end may stem from a read error. The chain employs TRBV4-1 and TRBJ1-6, with D possibly matching TRBD1 (5 bases). CDR1 is MGHRA and CDR2 is YSYEKL in the germline V gene. This CDR3 contains 12 residues. CDR3 DNA: TGCGCCAGCAGCCAAGATCGGGACCACATAATTTTT. This encodes CASSQDRDHIIF.

The chain is built from TRBV5-5 and TRBJ2-7; perhaps TRBD1 as D (5 bases). The CDR3 sequence is 15 residues long. Deletions cut 2 bases from V and 0 bases from J, with 12 bases between. Germline CDR1 and CDR2: SGHKS and YYEKEE (reference sequence). CDR3 in amino acids: CASSFRVLSSYEQYF. CDR3 nucleotide sequence: TGTGCCAGCAGCTTCAGGGTCTTAAGCTCCTACGAGCAGTACTTC.

This chain connects TRBV7-6 to TRBJ1-4, with D maybe TRBD1 (5 bases). CDR1 is SGHVS, CDR2 FNYEAQ, per germline. This CDR3 contains 16 residues. Trimming shortened V by 3 bases and J by 4 bases, and 15 bases separated the two germline ends. CDR3 coding DNA: TGTGCCAGCAGCTTTCAGGGAATTGGGGGTAATGAAAAACTGTTTTTT. Translated: CASSFQGIGGNEKLFF. The entire variable domain, with the rest obtained from reference TRBV7-6 and TRBJ1-4, is as follows: GAGVSQSPRYKVTKRGQDVALRCDPISGHVSLYWYRQALGQGPEFLTYFNYEAQQDKSGLPNDRFSAERPEGSISTLTIQRTEQRDSAMYRCASSFQGIGGNEKLFFGSGTQLSVL.

The chain is built from TRBV6-6 and TRBJ1-4; D unresolved. Germline V gene sequence: CDR1 MNHNY, CDR2 SVGAGI (reference sequence). Trimming removed 4 bases at V and 8 bases at J, with 14 bases between. The CDR3 is 14 residues long. The CDR3 DNA sequence: TGTGCCAGCAGTTCCCCCGGCAGCGGGGAAAAACTGTTTTTT. Translated, it gives CASSSPGSGEKLFF.

The chain joins TRBV7-9 to TRBJ1-5; D gene ambiguous. The length of the CDR3 is 13 residues. V dropped 3 bases and J dropped 7 bases, with 10 bases sitting between them. The germline V gene has CDR1 SEHNR and CDR2 FQNEAQ (reference sequence). This CDR3 reads CASSLGGGQPQHF. CDR3 in DNA: TGTGCCAGCAGCTTGGGAGGTGGGCAGCCCCAGCATTTT.

The rearrangement joins TRBV6-2 or TRBV6-3 to TRBJ2-2; 13 bases map to TRBD2. CDR1 and CDR2 from the germline V gene are MNHEY and SVGEGT. The trim removed 4 bases at V and 2 bases at J, leaving 7 bases unmatched. The CDR3 length is 18 residues. The DNA for the CDR3 is TGTGCCAGCAGTTCTCGACTAGCGGGGGGATCCAACACCGGGGAGCTGTTTTTT. Its translation: CASSSRLAGGSNTGELFF.

The rearrangement uses TRBV7-2 and TRBJ1-2; TRBD1 is a possible D gene (5 bases). The V gene's germline CDR1 is SGHTA and CDR2 FQGNSA. There are 12 residues in the CDR3. V lost 4 bases to trimming and J lost 8 bases, with 11 bases between them. The CDR3, as DNA: TGTGCCAGCAGCTACAGGACTCACGGCTACACCTTC. It encodes CASSYRTHGYTF. Full variable domain (missing parts from reference TRBV7-2 and TRBJ1-2): GAGVSQSPSNKVTEKGKDVELRCDPISGHTALYWYRQSLGQGLEFLIYFQGNSAPDKSGLPSDRFSAERTGGSVSTLTIQRTQQEDSAVYLCASSYRTHGYTFGSGTRLTVV.

The chain carries TRBV6-2 or TRBV6-3 and TRBJ1-5; 8 nucleotides match TRBD1. Germline CDR1 MNHEY, CDR2 SVGEGT. Trimming cost V 5 bases and J 7 bases; bases outside gene matches: 13. The CDR3 is 16 residues long. CDR3 coding DNA: TGTGCCAGCAGTGATCAGGGGGCTCTAGGGAAACAGCCCCAGCATTTT. This gives the protein CASSDQGALGKQPQHF.

This clone was detected only once. The J gene is TRBJ1-5, the V gene TRBV18, with a tentative D call TRBD1 (5 bases). CDR1 is KGHSH, CDR2 LQKENI, per germline. V was trimmed by 4 bases and J by 6 bases, leaving 13 bases between them. The CDR3 runs to 14 residues. CDR3 loop: CASSQGPPSQPQHF. The CDR3 nucleotides read TGTGCCAGCTCACAGGGGCCTCCGAGTCAGCCCCAGCATTTT.

Comment on this clone: This sample also contains other DNA sequences that code for the same CDR3. This chain links TRBV6-5 with TRBJ2-5; TRBD1 agrees at 7 bases. The V and J ends lost 0 bases and 2 bases, in that order; junction bases with no gene match: 3. Germline values: CDR1 MNHEY, CDR2 SVGAGI. CDR3 length equals 15 residues. The DNA of the CDR3 is TGTGCCAGCAGTTACTCAGACAGGGCACAAGAGACCCAGTACTTC. It is translated as CASSYSDRAQETQYF.

The chain carries TRBV7-2 and TRBJ1-2; 11 bases fit TRBD1. J gave up 6 bases and V 2 bases, and 5 bases lay outside the gene matches. Germline values: CDR1 SGHTA, CDR2 FQGNSA. This CDR3 comprises 15 residues. The CDR3 DNA reads as TGTGCCAGCAGCTTACTCCGGACAGGGGGCAATGGCTACACCTTC. Its protein product is CASSLLRTGGNGYTF. Filled out from reference TRBV7-2 and TRBJ1-2, the complete variable domain reads GAGVSQSPSNKVTEKGKDVELRCDPISGHTALYWYRQSLGQGLEFLIYFQGNSAPDKSGLPSDRFSAERTGGSVSTLTIQRTQQEDSAVYLCASSLLRTGGNGYTFGSGTRLTVV.

J is TRBJ2-7 and V is TRBV6-1; D is perhaps TRBD1 (8 bases). This CDR3 is 16 amino acids long. The germline V and J ends were trimmed by 2 bases and 6 bases, with 20 bases remaining between them. The V gene's germline CDR1 is MNHNS and CDR2 SASEGT. The chain's CDR3 is CASSEFQRDRLSEQYF. In DNA form, the CDR3 reads TGTGCCAGCAGTGAATTCCAGCGGGACAGGCTGAGCGAGCAGTACTTC.

The chain links TRBV27 to TRBJ2-5, with 7 bases lining up with TRBD1. This CDR3 region has 14 residues. Germline CDR1 MNHEY, CDR2 SMNVEV (reference sequence). With 0 bases clipped from V and 4 bases from J, the junction kept 2 bases outside the gene matches. The DNA for the CDR3 is TGTGCCAGCAGTTTATCGAGGACAGGAGAGACCCAGTACTTC. Residues: CASSLSRTGETQYF.